This TCR beta chain stems from a study of cytomegalovirus exposure and HLA in healthy donors. CDR3 length: 15 residues. V lost 4 bases and J 2 bases, leaving 12 bases between the germline ends. Germline CDR1 reads SGHDT; CDR2 reads YYEEEE. Whereas donors were nominally healthy upon sampling, unrecorded immune exposures were probable. Concerning this clone itself: Antigen specificity is unknown. Other DNA sequences in the sample encode the same CDR3.

Notes on the study in general: Upon later analysis, HLA-associated TCR beta chains proved more clonally expanded than other, equally common chains. Compared with the approximately 680-donor mean, an Asian-associated ancestry cluster reportedly had fewer N-insertions, according to a later analysis.

In the PCR, 60 Vbeta and 13 Jbeta primers were used. Only in-frame clones appear in the TCRdb table, and some are missing; sequencing was by immunoSEQ multiplex PCR. Of about 140,000 clones in the sample, around 78% are singletons; the top ten hold approximately 2.8%. This clonotype originated in a male donor in good health and CMV-seronegative. Source material: PBMCs. The rearrangement uses TRBV5-6 and TRBJ2-2, with unresolved D. This chain's CDR3 is CASSLLTLNTGELFF. The CDR3 DNA reads as TGTGCCAGCAGCCTTCTGACACTTAACACCGGGGAGCTGTTTTTT.